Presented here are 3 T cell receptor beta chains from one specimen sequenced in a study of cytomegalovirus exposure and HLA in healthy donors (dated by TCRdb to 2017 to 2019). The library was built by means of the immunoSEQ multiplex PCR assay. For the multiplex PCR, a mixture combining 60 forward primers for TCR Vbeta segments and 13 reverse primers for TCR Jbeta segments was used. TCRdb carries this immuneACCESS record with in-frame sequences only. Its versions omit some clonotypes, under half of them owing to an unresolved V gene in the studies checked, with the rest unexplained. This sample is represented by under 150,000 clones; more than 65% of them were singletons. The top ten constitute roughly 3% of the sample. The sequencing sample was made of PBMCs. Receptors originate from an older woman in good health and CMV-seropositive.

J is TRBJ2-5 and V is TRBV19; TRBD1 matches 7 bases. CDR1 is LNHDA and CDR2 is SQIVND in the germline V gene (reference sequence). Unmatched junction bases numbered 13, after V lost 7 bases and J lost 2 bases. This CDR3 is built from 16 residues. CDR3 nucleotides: TGTGCCAGTACCCAGTCTCCGGGACAGCCACAAGAGACCCAGTACTTC. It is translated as CASTQSPGQPQETQYF.

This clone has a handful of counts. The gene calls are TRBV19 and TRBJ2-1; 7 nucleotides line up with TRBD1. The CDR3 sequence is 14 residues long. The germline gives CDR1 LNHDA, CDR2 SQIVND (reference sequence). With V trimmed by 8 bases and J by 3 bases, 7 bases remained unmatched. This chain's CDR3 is CASEETGRYNEQFF. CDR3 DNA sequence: TGTGCCAGTGAGGAGACAGGGCGCTACAATGAGCAGTTCTTC.

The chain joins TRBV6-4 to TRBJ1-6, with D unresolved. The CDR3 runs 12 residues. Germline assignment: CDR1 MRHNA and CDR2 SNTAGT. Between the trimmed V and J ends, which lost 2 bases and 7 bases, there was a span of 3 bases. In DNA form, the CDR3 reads TGTGCCAGCAGTGACGGCAATTCACCCCTCCACTTT. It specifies CASSDGNSPLHF.